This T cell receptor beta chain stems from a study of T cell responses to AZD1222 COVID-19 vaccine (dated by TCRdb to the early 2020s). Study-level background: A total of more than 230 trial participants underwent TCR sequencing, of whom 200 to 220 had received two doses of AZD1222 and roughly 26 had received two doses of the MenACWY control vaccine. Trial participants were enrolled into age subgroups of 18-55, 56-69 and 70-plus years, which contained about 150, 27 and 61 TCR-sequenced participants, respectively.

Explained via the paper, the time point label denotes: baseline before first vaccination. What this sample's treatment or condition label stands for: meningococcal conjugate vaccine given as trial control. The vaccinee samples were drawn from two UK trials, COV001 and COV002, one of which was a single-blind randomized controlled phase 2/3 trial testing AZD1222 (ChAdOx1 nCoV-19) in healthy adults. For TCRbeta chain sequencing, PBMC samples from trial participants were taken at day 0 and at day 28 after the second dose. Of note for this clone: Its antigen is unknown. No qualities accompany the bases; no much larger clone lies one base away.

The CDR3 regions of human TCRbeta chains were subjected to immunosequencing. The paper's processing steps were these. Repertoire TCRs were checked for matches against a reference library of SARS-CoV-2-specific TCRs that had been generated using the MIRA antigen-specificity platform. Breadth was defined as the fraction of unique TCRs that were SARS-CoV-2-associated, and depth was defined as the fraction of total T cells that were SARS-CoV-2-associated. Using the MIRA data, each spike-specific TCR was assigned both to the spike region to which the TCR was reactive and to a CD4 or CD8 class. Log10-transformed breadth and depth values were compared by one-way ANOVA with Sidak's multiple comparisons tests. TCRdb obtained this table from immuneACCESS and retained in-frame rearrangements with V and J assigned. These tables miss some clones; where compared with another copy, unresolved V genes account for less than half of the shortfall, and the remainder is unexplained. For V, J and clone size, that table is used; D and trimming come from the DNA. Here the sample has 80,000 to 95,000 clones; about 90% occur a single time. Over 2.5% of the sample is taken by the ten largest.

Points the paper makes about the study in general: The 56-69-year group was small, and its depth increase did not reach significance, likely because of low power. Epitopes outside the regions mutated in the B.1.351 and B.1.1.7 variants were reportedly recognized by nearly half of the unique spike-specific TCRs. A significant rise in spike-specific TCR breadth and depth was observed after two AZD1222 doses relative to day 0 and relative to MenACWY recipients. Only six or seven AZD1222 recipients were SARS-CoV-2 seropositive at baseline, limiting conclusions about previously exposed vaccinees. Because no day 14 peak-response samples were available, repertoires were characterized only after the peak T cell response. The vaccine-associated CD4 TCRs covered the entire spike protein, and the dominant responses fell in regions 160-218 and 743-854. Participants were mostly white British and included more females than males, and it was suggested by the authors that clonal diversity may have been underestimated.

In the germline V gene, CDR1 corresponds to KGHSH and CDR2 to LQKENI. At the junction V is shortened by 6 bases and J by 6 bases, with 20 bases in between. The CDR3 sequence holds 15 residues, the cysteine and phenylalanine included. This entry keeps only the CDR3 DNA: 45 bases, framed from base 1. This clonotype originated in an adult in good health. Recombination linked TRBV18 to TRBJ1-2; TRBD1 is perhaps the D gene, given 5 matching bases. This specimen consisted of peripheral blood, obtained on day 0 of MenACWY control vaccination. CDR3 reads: CASSPNVGQGDGYTF. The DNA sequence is TGTGCCAGCTCCCCGAATGTAGGCCAGGGCGATGGCTACACCTTC.